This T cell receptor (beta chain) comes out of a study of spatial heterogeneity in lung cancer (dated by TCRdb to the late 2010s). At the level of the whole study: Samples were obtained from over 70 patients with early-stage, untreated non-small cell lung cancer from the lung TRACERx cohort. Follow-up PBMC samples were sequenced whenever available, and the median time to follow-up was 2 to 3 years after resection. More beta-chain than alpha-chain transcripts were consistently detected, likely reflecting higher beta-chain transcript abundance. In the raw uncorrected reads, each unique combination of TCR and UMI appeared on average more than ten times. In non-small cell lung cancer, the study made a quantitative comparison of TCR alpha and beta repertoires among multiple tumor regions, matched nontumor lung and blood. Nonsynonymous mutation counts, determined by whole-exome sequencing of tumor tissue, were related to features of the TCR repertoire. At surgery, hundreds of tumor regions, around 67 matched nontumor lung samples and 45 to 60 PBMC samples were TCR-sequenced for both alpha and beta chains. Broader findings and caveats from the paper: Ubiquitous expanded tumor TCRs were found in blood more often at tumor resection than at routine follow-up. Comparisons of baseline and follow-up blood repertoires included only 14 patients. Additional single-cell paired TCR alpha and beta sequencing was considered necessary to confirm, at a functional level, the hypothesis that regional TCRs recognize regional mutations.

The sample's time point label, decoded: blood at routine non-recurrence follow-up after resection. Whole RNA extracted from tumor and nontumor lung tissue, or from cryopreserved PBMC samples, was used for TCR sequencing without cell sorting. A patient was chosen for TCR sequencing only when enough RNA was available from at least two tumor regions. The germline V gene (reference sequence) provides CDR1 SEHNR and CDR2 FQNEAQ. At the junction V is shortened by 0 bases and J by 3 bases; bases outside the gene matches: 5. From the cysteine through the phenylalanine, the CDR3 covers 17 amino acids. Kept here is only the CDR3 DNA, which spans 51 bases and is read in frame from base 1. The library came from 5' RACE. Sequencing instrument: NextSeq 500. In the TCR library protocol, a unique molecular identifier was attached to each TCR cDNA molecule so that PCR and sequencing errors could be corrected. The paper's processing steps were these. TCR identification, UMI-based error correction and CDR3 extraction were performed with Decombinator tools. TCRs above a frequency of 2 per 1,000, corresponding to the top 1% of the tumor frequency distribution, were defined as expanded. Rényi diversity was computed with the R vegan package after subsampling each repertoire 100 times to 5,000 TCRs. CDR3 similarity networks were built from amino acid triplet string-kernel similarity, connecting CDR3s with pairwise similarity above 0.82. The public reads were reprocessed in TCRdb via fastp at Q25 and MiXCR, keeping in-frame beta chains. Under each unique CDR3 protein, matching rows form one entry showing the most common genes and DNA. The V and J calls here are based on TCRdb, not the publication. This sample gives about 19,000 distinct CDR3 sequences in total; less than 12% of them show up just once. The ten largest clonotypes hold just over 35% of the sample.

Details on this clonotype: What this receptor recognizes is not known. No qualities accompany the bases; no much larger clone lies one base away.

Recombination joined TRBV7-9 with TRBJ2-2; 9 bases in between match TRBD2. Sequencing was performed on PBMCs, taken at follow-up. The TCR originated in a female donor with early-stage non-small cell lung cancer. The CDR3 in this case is CASSLAVVAGDTGELFF. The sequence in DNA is TGTGCCAGCAGCTTAGCCGTGGTAGCGGGAGACACCGGGGAGCTGTTTTTT.